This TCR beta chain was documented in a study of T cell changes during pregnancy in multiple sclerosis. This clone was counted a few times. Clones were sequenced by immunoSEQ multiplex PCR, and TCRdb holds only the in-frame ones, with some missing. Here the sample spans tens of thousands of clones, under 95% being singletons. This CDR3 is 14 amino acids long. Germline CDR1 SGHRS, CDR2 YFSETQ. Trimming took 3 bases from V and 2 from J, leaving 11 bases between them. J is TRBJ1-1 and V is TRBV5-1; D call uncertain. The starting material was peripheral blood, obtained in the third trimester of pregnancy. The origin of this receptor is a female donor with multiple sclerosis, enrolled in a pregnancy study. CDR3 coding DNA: TGCGCCAGCAGCTCCCGGACGGGAAACACTGAAGCTTTCTTT. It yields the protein CASSSRTGNTEAFF.